Sequencing of this TCR beta chain was carried out in a study of regulatory T cells in long-lasting Graves disease. The germline V and J ends were trimmed by 3 bases and 9 bases, with 12 bases remaining between them. CDR3 size: 13 residues. CDR1 is SEHNR, CDR2 FQNEAQ, per germline (reference sequence). In its sample, this clonotype was seen many times. Arm-PCR of CDR3 regions with iRepertoire HTBI primers generated TCR beta libraries. One entry per CDR3 protein, called by TCRdb with MiXCR from the multiplex PCR reads. Among about 500,000 distinct CDR3 sequences listed, 9.5% to 15% were seen once. The sample's time point: newly diagnosed GD, antithyroid drugs for less than 3 months. PBMC RNA served as the TCR library source. These data were likewise used in another study, on T cells in Graves' hyperthyroidism and ophthalmopathy. Turning to that study: Absent ophthalmopathy progression within 18 months defined stable Graves' hyperthyroidism. Those with hyperthyroidism were 18 to 65 years old, newly diagnosed, and ill for under 2 months. Carried out on the TCR CDR3, a first-round RT-PCR used the HTBI primer set.

The input for sequencing was peripheral blood mononuclear cells (PBMCs), taken at new diagnosis, from a patient treated with antithyroid drugs. The chain employs TRBV7-9 and TRBJ2-1; no clear D. This receptor was taken from a woman in her thirties with Graves disease. The CDR3 sequence is CASSFYRSIEQFF. The DNA of the CDR3 is TGTGCCAGCAGCTTTTACAGAAGCATTGAGCAGTTCTTC.